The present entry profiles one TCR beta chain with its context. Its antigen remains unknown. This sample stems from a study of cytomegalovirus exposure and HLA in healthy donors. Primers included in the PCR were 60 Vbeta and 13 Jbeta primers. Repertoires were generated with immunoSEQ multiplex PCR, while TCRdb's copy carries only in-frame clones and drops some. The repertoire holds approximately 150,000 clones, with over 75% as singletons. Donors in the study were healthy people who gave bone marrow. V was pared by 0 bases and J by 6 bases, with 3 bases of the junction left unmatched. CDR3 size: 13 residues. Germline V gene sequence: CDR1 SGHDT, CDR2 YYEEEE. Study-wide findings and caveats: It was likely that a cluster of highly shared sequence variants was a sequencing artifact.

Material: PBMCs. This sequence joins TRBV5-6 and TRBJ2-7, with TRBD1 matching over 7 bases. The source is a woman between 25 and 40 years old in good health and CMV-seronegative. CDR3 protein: CASSLGDSSEQYF. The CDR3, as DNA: TGTGCCAGCAGCTTGGGGGACAGTTCCGAGCAGTACTTC.